The sequence of this T cell receptor beta chain was determined in a study of immune evolution from preneoplasia to lung adenocarcinoma. The CDR3 runs 16 residues. From germline, CDR1 is SEHNR and CDR2 FQNEAQ (reference sequence). Germline trimming cut 5 bases from V and 3 bases from J; bases unmatched to any gene: 9. This clone was picked up one time. Produced via immunoSEQ multiplex PCR; TCRdb's table is partial and in-frame only. The repertoire holds 9,200 or so clones, with around 86% as singletons. What was sequenced was FFPE minimally invasive lung adenocarcinoma tissue. The chain is built from TRBV7-9 and TRBJ2-1; TRBD2 agrees at 8 bases. This sequence originates from an older donor with lung adenocarcinoma. The CDR3 spells CASSRWVGLDYNEQFF. DNA of the CDR3: TGTGCCAGCAGCCGATGGGTGGGACTAGACTACAATGAGCAGTTCTTC.